These 9 T cell receptor beta chains were sequenced from one sample in a study of cytomegalovirus exposure and HLA in healthy donors (dated by TCRdb to the late 2010s). Library method: the immunoSEQ multiplex PCR assay. A mixture of 60 forward primers for TCR Vbeta segments and 13 reverse primers for TCR Jbeta segments was used in the multiplex PCR. Imported from immuneACCESS, the table was reduced by TCRdb to in-frame sequences with V and J called. These copies leave out some clones; in studies compared against another copy, an unresolved V gene accounts for under half, and the cause of the remainder is not known. Present in this sample are around 130,000 clones, around three quarters of which were seen just once. Roughly 5.5% of the sample comes from the top ten. Sequences were obtained from PBMCs. The source of these receptors is a man aged 25-45 years in good health and CMV-seronegative.

This clone has a single count. The chain couples TRBV2 to TRBJ2-5, with 8 positions matching TRBD1. The J call may be incorrect, as the DNA end agrees better with TRBJ2-7. Per the germline V gene, CDR1 is SNHLY and CDR2 is FYNNEI. The CDR3 has 16 amino acids. CDR3 sequence: CASSEYQGAVSYEQYF. The CDR3 DNA follows: TGTGCCAGCAGTGAGTACCAGGGGGCGGTGTCCTACGAGCAGTACTTC.

The table lists this clone with many counts. The rearrangement links TRBV5-6 to TRBJ1-5; the D is unclear. CDR1 is SGHDT, CDR2 YYEEEE, per germline. V was shortened by 3 bases and J by 4 bases, with 17 bases between the two germline ends. CDR3 length equals 16 residues. The CDR3 here is CASSSTTGRRNQPQHF. DNA of the CDR3: TGTGCCAGCAGCTCAACTACTGGACGGAGGAATCAGCCCCAGCATTTT.

The chain recombines TRBV18 with TRBJ1-2; the D gene is possibly TRBD1 (6 bases). CDR3 size: 15 residues. The ends were cut back, 5 bases at V and 8 bases at J, with 21 bases in the middle. Germline V gene lookup returns CDR1 KGHSH and CDR2 LQKENI. This CDR3 is CASSIQHRVEDGYTF. CDR3 in DNA: TGTGCCAGCTCAATACAACACAGGGTCGAAGACGGCTACACCTTC. The variable domain in full, completed from reference TRBV18 and TRBJ1-2, reads NAGVMQNPRHLVRRRGQEARLRCSPMKGHSHVYWYRQLPEEGLKFMVYLQKENIIDESGMPKERFSAEFPKEGPSILRIQQVVRGDSAAYFCASSIQHRVEDGYTFGSGTRLTVV.

Worth noting for this clone: Mismatch with germline at one junction end may stem from a read error. The chain has TRBV4-2 and TRBJ2-2; TRBD1 matches at 7 bases. Germline assignment: CDR1 LGHNA and CDR2 YNFKEQ. This CDR3 region has 17 residues. In DNA form, the CDR3 reads TGTGCCAGCAGCCAACAACAGGGGCGCCGAAACATCGGGGAGCTGTTTTTT. This translates into CASSQQQGRRNIGELFF.

This clone came up a few times. This chain connects TRBV28 to TRBJ2-5; TRBD1 matches 12 bases. J was trimmed by 1 base and V by 6 bases; bases with no gene match: 6. The CDR3 is made up of 16 amino acids. CDR1 is MDHEN and CDR2 is SYDVKM in the germline V gene. This CDR3 is CASSARDRGPQETQYF. CDR3 nucleotide sequence: TGTGCCAGCAGCGCCCGGGACAGGGGGCCCCAAGAGACCCAGTACTTC.

The table lists this clone with a count of one. The chain joins TRBV19 to TRBJ1-1, with D perhaps TRBD1 (6 bases). Germline assignment: CDR1 LNHDA and CDR2 SQIVND (reference sequence). V was cut by 6 bases and J by 3 bases, with 14 bases left in between. The CDR3 extends over 14 amino acids. The CDR3 here is CASSPGHIYTEAFF. The CDR3 nucleotides read TGTGCCAGTAGCCCGGGACACATCTACACTGAAGCTTTCTTT.

This clone appeared a few times. The V call is TRBV6-5, the J call TRBJ1-1; D remains ambiguous. Trimming stripped 10 bases from V and 2 bases from J, with 14 bases between. Germline CDR1 and CDR2: MNHEY and SVGAGI. The CDR3 is 13 amino acids. The CDR3 spells CATRSPRNTEAFF. The CDR3, as DNA: TGTGCCACTCGGAGCCCGAGAAACACTGAAGCTTTCTTT.

The chain links TRBV7-9 to TRBJ2-5; TRBD2 agrees at 7 bases. Losses at the gene ends were 0 bases for V and 4 bases for J; bases not matched to a gene: 2. Germline CDR1 is SEHNR and CDR2 is FQNEAQ (reference sequence). The CDR3 is 14 residues long. CDR3 nucleotides: TGTGCCAGCAGCTTAGCGGGGGGGGTAGAGACCCAGTACTTC. As protein: CASSLAGGVETQYF.

The rearrangement links TRBV7-9 to TRBJ2-3, with TRBD2 identical over 8 bases. The CDR3 consists of 16 residues. The J segment lost 2 bases and the V segment lost 2 bases, leaving 6 bases of the junction unmatched. Germline V CDR1 and CDR2: SEHNR, FQNEAQ (reference sequence). The CDR3 DNA reads as TGTGCCAGCAGCTTATATTTAGCGGGGACCACAGATACGCAGTATTTT. As protein: CASSLYLAGTTDTQYF.